This T cell receptor beta chain came from a study of shared clonotypes between healthy human individuals (TCRdb year 2020). Looking at the study overall: Three men and a couple of women, aged 18 to 49 years, made up the cohort. Per donor, leukapheresis produced somewhere between about 0.85 and 9.5 billion PBMCs. To increase sequencing depth and limit assay-specific biases, TCR repertoire library preparation and sequencing were carried out by different laboratories using diverse techniques. Per donor, three plates each were used for CD4 naive and CD4 memory, two for CD8 naive, and one for CD8 memory. To estimate repertoire size and how much clonotypes are shared between individuals, the study performed deep sequencing of blood TCR repertoires from roughly five healthy adults. The investigation overall reported the following: When four donors were compared, the shared fraction of clonotypes was 5% to 6.5% for naive CD4, over 3% for naive CD8, roughly 2.5% for memory CD4, and less than 0.5% for memory CD8. Larger estimated clonotype richness was generally found for naive subsets than for memory subsets. Even with the large sequencing depth, rarefaction of the sorted-subset datasets indicated that sequencing was incomplete. Sampling was restricted to blood, and TCR repertoires in tissue are likely to differ from TCR repertoires in blood. Pairwise subsampling indicated that sequencing depth was expected to affect the degree of clonotype sharing among donors. Higher generation probabilities were observed for clonotypes shared by all four sorted-subset donors than for non-shared clonotypes. Because the study included only a small number of donors, the genetic and exposure-history diversity represented was limited.

Using the deep immunoSEQ assay, multiplex PCR amplified TCR CDR3 regions from genomic DNA. Extracted genomic DNA from each cell subset was spread evenly across all wells of several immunoSEQ 96-well plates, with each plate serving as a replicate. For sorted subsets, roughly 200 ng of genomic DNA, equivalent to around 29,000 T cell genomes, went into each replicate PCR. The purified libraries were quantified using a Qubit 3.0 fluorometer, sized with a Bioanalyzer 2100, and then quantified again using the KAPA Library Quantification kit. Each immunoSEQ 96-well plate was sequenced on its own single-read 150-cycle Illumina NextSeq 550 flow cell. The original pipeline was this. The immunoSEQ output contained only junctional sequences without quality scores, so filtering could not match that applied to full-length reads. Sequences were annotated with PyIR, a Python wrapper for IgBLAST v1.9, using IMGT germline references to assign V/J genes and CDR3. Any read was removed if the V/J assignment was weak (E-value above 1e-6), the CDR3 was missing, or the read contained stop codons, out-of-frame junctions, or ambiguous translated residues. V3J clonotypes were defined as sequences sharing an identical inferred V gene, J gene, and CDR3 amino acid sequence. The percentage overlap between two repertoires was calculated by dividing the number of shared unique clonotypes by the size of the smaller repertoire. RTK rarefaction, the Chao1 estimator, and Recon v2.1 estimates of unobserved clonotypes were used to assess repertoire richness. Generation probabilities for all TCRbeta clonotypes obtained by the gDNA method from a few donors were computed using OLGA. TCRdb obtained this table from immuneACCESS and retained in-frame rearrangements with V and J assigned. These tables miss some clones; where compared with another copy, unresolved V genes account for less than half of the shortfall, and the remainder is unexplained. D and trimming were read from the DNA, whereas the V and J calls and clone size are those reported in that table. The sample records 2 million to 2.5 million clones, about 92% of which are singletons. Jointly, the top ten make up 0.3% to 0.4% of the sample.

The donors were healthy, HIV-negative adults with no recently reported acute infections or vaccinations. Every donor was a Caucasian adult living in Nashville, Tennessee, USA. CD4+ T cells were enriched by magnetic negative selection; naive cells were then positively selected on CD45RA, and the negative fraction formed the memory subset. After blood collection by leukapheresis, PBMCs were isolated using Ficoll-Histopaque density gradient centrifugation and then cryopreserved in the vapor phase of liquid nitrogen. Analytical flow cytometry was used to check the purity and quantity of each magnetically sorted T cell population. From each sorted fraction, genomic DNA was isolated and quantified by UV absorbance on a Nanodrop 2000c. As regards this clone: Its antigen is still unknown. No base quality information exists; no much larger clone differs at one position.

The material sequenced was naive CD4+ T cells from PBMCs. The cell subset or site label of this sample denotes: CD45RA+ positively selected. The receptor's source is a man aged 18 to 35 in good health. Some clones in this sample may be carry-over from other donors' samples.

At the DNA level, the sequence is TGTGCCAGCAGCCCCACCGGGCAGGGGGGAAGAGAAAAACTGTTTTTT. This codes for CASSPTGQGGREKLFF. The receptor chain draws on TRBV28 and TRBJ1-4; a stretch of 7 junction bases matches TRBD1. Germline trimming amounts to 6 bases on V and 8 bases on J, with 15 as the count of junction bases outside the gene matches. The CDR3 starts with the cysteine, ends with the phenylalanine, and has 16 residues. CDR3 DNA is the only sequence kept; it has 48 bases, read in frame from the first base. CDR1 and CDR2 are read off the germline V gene as MDHEN and SYDVKM.